This T cell receptor (beta chain) was profiled in a study of T cell clones after liver transplantation (dated by TCRdb to about 2019). About the full investigation: The samples were obtained from ITN030ST, a randomized trial that attempted immunosuppression withdrawal within 2 years after liver transplantation. Subjects received no induction therapy and standard immunosuppression until randomization at 12-24 months post-transplant. Of the eight recipients, a few were HCV-positive, while the remaining recipients had been transplanted for non-autoimmune, non-viral indications. As an antigen-independent comparator for donor-reactive sequences, third party-reactive TCRbeta sequences were also identified from pre-transplant MLRs. Donor-reactive T cell clones were identified by TCRbeta sequencing following a pre-transplant mixed lymphocyte reaction and were subsequently tracked in post-transplant blood. To count as tolerant, a recipient had to stay completely off immunosuppression for at least one year without liver enzymes climbing beyond twice the upper limit of normal. The studied cohort comprised 8 liver transplant recipients, 3 classified as tolerant and 5 as non-tolerant. Blood samples were collected pre-transplant, pre-randomization before withdrawal, and post-randomization after either complete withdrawal or failed withdrawal. The study at large found these results: The decline in donor-reactive sequences exceeded the decline in third party-reactive sequences, suggesting partial antigen-specific deletion that was unrelated to withdrawal success. In a couple of subjects, low numbers of available donor cells limited the measurable donor-reactive repertoire. Circulating donor-reactive CD4 TCRbeta sequences fell significantly post-transplant in most of the 8 subjects, irrespective of tolerance or HCV status. The conclusions were preliminary, being limited by small, heterogeneous patient numbers and by non-standardized post-transplant time points. After accounting for repertoire turnover, donor-reactive detection was significantly reduced in 7 of 8 subjects for CD4 and 8 of 8 for CD8. Because allograft tissue specimens were not available, migration of donor-reactive T cells into the graft, rather than deletion, may have occurred.

This clone was recorded only once. Its antigen remains unidentified. The sample holds no much larger clone one base away, and base qualities are not on file. The CDR3 has 15 amino acids, counting the end cysteine and phenylalanine. Of the read, only the CDR3 DNA is kept; its 45 bases are in frame from base 1. V trim: 1 base; J trim: 5 bases; unmatched bases: 4. Taken from the germline V gene (reference sequence), the CDR1 and CDR2 loops are MNHEY and SMNVEV. Unstimulated PBMCs, after thawing, were stained for CD3, CD4 and CD8 and then FACS-sorted into CD3+CD4+ and CD3+CD8+ populations. Randomization to immunosuppression withdrawal applied to every one of the 8 studied subjects. The Qiagen DNeasy Blood and Tissue Kit was used for genomic DNA isolation. Using immunoSEQ, frozen genomic DNA was subjected to high-throughput TCRbeta CDR3 sequencing, a process that included PCR amplification, mapping, bias correction and internal controls. The paper's processing steps were these. Only productive rearrangements were retained, and each unique TCRbeta sequence was defined by its CDR3 nucleotide sequence together with its V and J gene. For classification of a sequence as donor-reactive, at least 5-fold expansion in CFSE-low cells relative to unstimulated pre-transplant cells and a frequency of at least 0.01% were required. Per-subject minimum frequency thresholds, based on the lowest-template unstimulated sample, ensured at least 90% detection power. Repertoire turnover was measured by Jensen-Shannon divergence between the top 1000 TCRbeta sequences post- and pre-transplant. Two-sided Fisher's exact tests were used to test for changes in the detection of donor-reactive sequences. The table was pulled from immuneACCESS by TCRdb, which kept in-frame rearrangements only. Such tables lose some clones; where checked, under half of the loss comes from unresolved V genes, and the rest has no known cause. The DNA gave D and trimming, while V, J and clone size come from that table. The sample contains 45,000 to 60,000 clones, 86% of them found a single time. Together, the top ten hold about an eighth of the sample.

The chain is assembled from TRBV27 and TRBJ2-2, and 7 bases in between align with TRBD2. The origin of this receptor is a human patient who received a liver transplant. Following transplantation, part of the T cell population may be supplied by the graft donor rather than the patient. The sample was CD8+ T cells from blood, taken 12 months after liver transplant. The CDR3 region: CASSLWTSGTGELFF. The DNA sequence is TGTGCCAGCAGTTTATGGACTAGTGGAACCGGGGAGCTGTTTTTT.